The source of this T cell receptor (beta chain) is a study of cytomegalovirus exposure and HLA in healthy donors (dated by TCRdb to about 2017). About the study as a whole: An earlier analysis of about 530 of the donors reported 250 to 350 Gb of sequence data and 90 million to 120 million unique TCR beta sequences obtained from around 190 million T cells. All discovery cohort repertoires had been generated on a single sequencing platform. Genome-wide SNP genotypes for about 55% of the roughly 670 donors were used in a later genetic analysis, which treated that subset as a discovery cohort. An early release covering 550 to 650 HLA-typed donors comprised about 290 gigabases of sequencing data and approximately 85 million unique TCR sequences. To decide whether each TCR beta V gene segment behaved as functional or pseudogenic, an earlier analysis of 587 of the donors relied on high-throughput TCR beta sequencing. To predict cytomegalovirus infection status, the study brought together high-throughput TCR immunosequencing, statistical association of individual TCRs with disease status, and machine learning. The later analysis used no new phenotypic data to find candidate immune exposures, relying instead on TCR beta sequences and their occurrence across donors. Several DR-DQ haplotypes were handled as single units for association and clustering, since linkage in the cohort was strong. Donor age, sex, ethnicity and CMV serostatus were compiled alongside the repertoire data. HLA typing included class I and class II loci at four-digit resolution. Of the 300 to 450 genotyped donors, 65% to 90% fell in the genetic ancestry cluster associated with self-reported Caucasian donors. The study used immunosequencing to profile the T cell repertoires of some 600 subjects and linked those repertoires to cytomegalovirus serostatus. Among a few hundred genotyped donors of the cohort, an average of approximately 230,000 unique TCR beta nucleotide sequences were sequenced per donor, roughly 20% of them non-productive. The study aimed to test whether cataloging public T cell receptors could reveal signatures of past pathogen exposure. Typing coverage differed by locus: A, B, C, DRB1 and DQB1 were typed in about 629-640 donors, DQA1 in about 510, DPA1 in over 600, and DPB1 in around 440. Besides the first cohort of roughly 700 subjects, a separate validation cohort made up of 120 different subjects was used. A later analysis re-analyzed previously published TCR beta repertoires from about 600 donors and added high-resolution HLA genotyping to study TCR occurrence patterns. Points the paper makes about the study in general: Three of the identified cytomegalovirus-associated TCR beta chains were confirmed in vitro to be specific for cytomegalovirus antigens. An earlier analysis of 450 to 750 of the donors showed that most TCR beta V segments appeared in productive rearrangements either about 90% or about 30% of the time, which broadly matched IMGT annotations. Several of the top co-occurrence clusters appeared to be linked to parvovirus B19, influenza, CMV and Epstein-Barr virus, according to a later analysis. The sequencing pipeline was judged likely to have produced a cluster of highly shared sequence variants as a technical artifact. The authors suggested that the approach could potentially be generalized to other disease states and immunological phenotypes. Seventeen rarely observed V segments, including chromosome 9 orphons, were excluded from the earlier analysis of approximately 500 of the donors because counts were too low. Across donors, most TCR sequences were observed very rarely, whereas some public TCRs were present in many individuals. In a later genetic analysis, a missense DCLRE1C variant was associated with V-gene and J-gene trimming of TCR beta chains, and the association was replicated in an independent cohort. Roughly uniform sequencing depth across donors was assumed in presence/absence analyses, although this assumption may not hold. Immune exposure information for the cohort was limited to CMV serostatus. A later analysis found that TCR association rates varied across HLA loci, with DRB1 alleles showing the most associated TCRs and HLA-C alleles the fewest. A later analysis associated about 18,000 TCR beta sequences with specific HLA alleles at a false discovery rate of 0.05. Because some donors lacked HLA typing at each locus, the association tests relied only on the typed subset. The classifier was reported to diagnose cytomegalovirus status with high specificity and sensitivity in both the original and validation cohorts. A further reported finding was that TCR beta sequences accurately predicted the HLA-A and HLA-B alleles for most subjects in the first cohort. Assigning TCR associations to individual alleles was difficult when HLA alleles, especially DR and DQ, strongly co-occurred. In this cohort, only TCR beta chains were sequenced, and detectable features were limited by the absence of alpha or paired-chain data. A total of fewer than 200 TCR beta chains were listed by the study as associated with cytomegalovirus. Correlated functional status among segregating V segments might be attributable to linkage disequilibrium, but an unknown experimental factor could not be ruled out. A later analysis found that most CMV-associated TCR beta chains appeared HLA-restricted, with HLA associations seemingly driven largely by CMV exposure. In a later analysis, HLA-associated TCR beta chains were found to be more clonally expanded and to have lower generation probabilities than equally common non-associated chains. According to a later genetic analysis, donors in an Asian-associated ancestry cluster had fewer N-insertions in productive TCRs than the approximately 690-donor mean.

This clone has just one count. What this receptor recognizes is not known. The sample holds no much larger clone one base away, and base qualities are not on file. Library prep was done by the immunoSEQ multiplex PCR assay. For the multiplex PCR, a mixture combining 60 forward primers for TCR Vbeta segments and 13 reverse primers for TCR Jbeta segments was used. Amplification of the CDR3 region of rearranged TCR beta genes was performed with a multiplex PCR assay on genomic DNA. Amplified TCR beta libraries were sequenced as 87-base-pair reads on the Illumina HiSeq System. In the original analysis: A later analysis counted approximately 84 million unique TCR beta chains across the 650 to 800 repertoires, and approximately 11 million of these chains were shared by at least two donors. Raw reads were error-corrected and collapsed into unique sequences by a nearest-neighbor algorithm in which closely related sequences were merged to remove PCR and sequencing errors. To assign V, D and J gene segments, CDR3 sequences were aligned to IMGT reference sequences. For a sequence to be retained, a match of at least six nucleotides was required to both a V gene segment and a J gene segment. Rearrangements were called productive when the CDR3 lacked stop codons and stayed in frame with V and J; all others were non-productive. CDR3 was defined according to IMGT convention as the region running from the second conserved V-encoded cysteine to the conserved J-encoded phenylalanine. In an earlier analysis of roughly 610 of the donors, sequences lacking an unambiguous match to a single V gene segment were excluded. In an earlier analysis of approximately 550 of the donors, V segments were called functional above 56.7% productive rearrangements and were called segregating when the between-donor standard deviation exceeded 5%. A statistical classification framework was developed to diagnose cytomegalovirus status using the catalog of TCR beta chain sequences. In a later analysis, TCR nucleotide sequences were compared against IMGT/GENE-DB human TR gene sequences so that V and J genes could be assigned. The TCRdist pipeline was used in a later analysis to assign CDR3 sequences and most-parsimonious VDJ recombination scenarios. In a later analysis, every TCR beta chain was defined by the combination of its CDR3 amino acid sequence and its V-gene family, and reads without a unique V-gene family were dropped. To address suspected cross-contamination and a sequencing artifact, a later analysis removed over 500 highly shared, low-generation-probability nucleotide sequences. In a later analysis, a clonal expansion index was calculated for each public chain from normalized within-repertoire ranks of inferred template counts. In a later analysis, generation probabilities were computed using a VDJ recombination model fitted to out-of-frame rearrangements, and the results were checked against IGoR. In a later analysis, TCR-TCR, TCR-HLA and TCR-CMV co-occurrence was scored with hypergeometric tests, and a repertoire-size bias correction was applied to TCR pairs. False discovery rates were estimated in a later analysis by permuting HLA or CMV assignments 20 times. A later analysis grouped co-occurring TCRs with DBSCAN, adding TCRdist sequence similarity when clustering within HLA-allele-positive subsets. For co-occurrence clustering, repertoires with fewer than 30,000 or more than 120,000 public chains were excluded, along with four or five repertoires with anomalous nucleotide sharing. The table was pulled from immuneACCESS by TCRdb, which kept in-frame rearrangements only. Such tables lose some clones; where checked, under half of the loss comes from unresolved V genes, and the rest has no known cause. V, J and clone size derive from that table, while D and trimming were established from the DNA sequence. Present in this sample are roughly 98,000 clones, roughly 79% of which were seen just once. Of the sample, 2.5% to 3.5% is held by the ten largest clones.

In total, more than 500 healthy bone marrow donors made up the cohort. All cohort members were sampled while nominally healthy, although unrecorded immune exposures were likely present. The donor was CMV seropositive and was included in the group of 250 to 300 seropositive cohort members. A peripheral blood sample was provided by each donor, and peripheral blood mononuclear cells were used for TCR beta sequencing. Genomic DNA extraction from the blood cell samples was performed with the Qiagen DNeasy Blood Extraction Kit. The sample consisted of PBMCs. The receptor was isolated from a female donor in good health and CMV-seropositive.

This receptor has the CDR3 CASSSQQETQYF. The DNA reads as follows: TGTGCCAGCAGCTCCCAACAAGAGACCCAGTACTTC. The sequence is built from TRBV7-2 and TRBJ2-5, with the D gene too uncertain to name. Inclusive of the bounding cysteine and phenylalanine, the CDR3 is 12 residues long. Only CDR3 DNA remains: 36 bases, in frame from the first base. Trimming removed 4 bases from V and 2 bases from J, leaving 5 bases between the germline ends. As encoded in the germline V gene, CDR1 is SGHTA while CDR2 is FQGNSA.